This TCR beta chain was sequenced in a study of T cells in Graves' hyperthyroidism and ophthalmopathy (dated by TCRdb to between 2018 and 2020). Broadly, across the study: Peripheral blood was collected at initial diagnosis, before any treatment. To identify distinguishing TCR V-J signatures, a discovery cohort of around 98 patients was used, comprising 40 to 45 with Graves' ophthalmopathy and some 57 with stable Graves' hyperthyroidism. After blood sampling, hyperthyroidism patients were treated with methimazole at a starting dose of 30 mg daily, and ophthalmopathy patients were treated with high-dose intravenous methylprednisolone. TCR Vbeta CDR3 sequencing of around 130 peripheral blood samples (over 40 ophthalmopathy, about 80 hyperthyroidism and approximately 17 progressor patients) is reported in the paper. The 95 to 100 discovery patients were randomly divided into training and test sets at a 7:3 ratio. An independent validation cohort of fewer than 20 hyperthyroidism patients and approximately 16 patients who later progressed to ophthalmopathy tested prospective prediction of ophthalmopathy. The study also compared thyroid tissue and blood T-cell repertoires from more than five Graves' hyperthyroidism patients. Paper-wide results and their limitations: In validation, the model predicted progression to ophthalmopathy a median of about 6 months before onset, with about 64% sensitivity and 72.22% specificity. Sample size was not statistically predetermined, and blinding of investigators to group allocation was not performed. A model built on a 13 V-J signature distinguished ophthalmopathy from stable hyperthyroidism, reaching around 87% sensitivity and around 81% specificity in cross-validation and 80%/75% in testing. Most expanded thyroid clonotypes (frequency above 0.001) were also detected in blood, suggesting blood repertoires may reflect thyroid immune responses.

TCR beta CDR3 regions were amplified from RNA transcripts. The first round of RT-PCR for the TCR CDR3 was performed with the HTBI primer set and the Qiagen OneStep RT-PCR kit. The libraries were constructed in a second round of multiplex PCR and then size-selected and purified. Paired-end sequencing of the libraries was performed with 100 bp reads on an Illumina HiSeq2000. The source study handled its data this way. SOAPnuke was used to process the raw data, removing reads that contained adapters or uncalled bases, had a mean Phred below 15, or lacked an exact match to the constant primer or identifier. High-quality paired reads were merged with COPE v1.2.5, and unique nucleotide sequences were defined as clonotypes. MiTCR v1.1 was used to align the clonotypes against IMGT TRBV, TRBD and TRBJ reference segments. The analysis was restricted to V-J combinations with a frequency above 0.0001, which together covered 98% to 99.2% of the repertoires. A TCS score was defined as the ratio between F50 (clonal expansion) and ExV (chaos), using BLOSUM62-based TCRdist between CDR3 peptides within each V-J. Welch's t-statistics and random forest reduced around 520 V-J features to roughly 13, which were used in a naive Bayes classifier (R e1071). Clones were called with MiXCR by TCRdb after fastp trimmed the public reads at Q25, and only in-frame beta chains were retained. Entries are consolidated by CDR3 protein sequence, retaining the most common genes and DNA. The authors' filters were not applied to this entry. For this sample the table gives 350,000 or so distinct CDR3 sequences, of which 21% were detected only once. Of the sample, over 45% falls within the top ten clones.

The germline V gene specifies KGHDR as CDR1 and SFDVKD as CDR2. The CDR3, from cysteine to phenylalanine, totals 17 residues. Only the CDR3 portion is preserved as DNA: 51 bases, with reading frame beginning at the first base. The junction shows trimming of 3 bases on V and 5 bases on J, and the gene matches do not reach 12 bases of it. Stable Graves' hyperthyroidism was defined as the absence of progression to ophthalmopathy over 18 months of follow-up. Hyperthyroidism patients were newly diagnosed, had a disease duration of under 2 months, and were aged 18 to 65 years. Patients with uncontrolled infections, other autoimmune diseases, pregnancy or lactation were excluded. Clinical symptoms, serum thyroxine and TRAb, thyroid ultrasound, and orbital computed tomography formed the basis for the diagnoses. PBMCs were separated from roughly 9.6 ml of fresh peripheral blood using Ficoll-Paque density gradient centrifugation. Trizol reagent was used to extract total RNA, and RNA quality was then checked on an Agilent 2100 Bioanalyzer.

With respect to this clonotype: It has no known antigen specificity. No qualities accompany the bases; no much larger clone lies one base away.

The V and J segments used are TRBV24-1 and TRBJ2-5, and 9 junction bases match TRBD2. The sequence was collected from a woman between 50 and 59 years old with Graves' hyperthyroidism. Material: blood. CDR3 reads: CATSDPTRGRAFETQYF. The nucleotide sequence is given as TGTGCCACCAGTGATCCAACCCGCGGGAGGGCTTTTGAGACCCAGTACTTC.